These 22 T cell receptor beta chains were sequenced from one sample in a study of CD8 T cells in Susac syndrome (dated by TCRdb to between 2018 and 2021). The library was generated by the immunoSEQ multiplex PCR assay. RNA was extracted with the RNeasy kit and 0.5 to 1 ug was reverse transcribed using random hexamers. TCRdb passed the public sequencing reads through fastp at Q25 and MiXCR, retaining productive beta sequences. For every CDR3 protein sequence, its rows merge into one entry that carries the most common genes and DNA. This sample lists 150,000 to 200,000 distinct CDR3 sequences; 90% to 95% were detected once. Around 0.14% of the sample is in the top ten clones. The sample was CD4+ T cells from PBMCs. The receptor set was obtained from a human donor in good health.

The J gene is TRBJ1-1, the V gene TRBV3-1; maybe TRBD1 (5 bases). CDR1 is LGHDT, CDR2 YNNKEL, per germline (reference sequence). This CDR3 is built from 14 residues. Trimming pared 0 bases from V and 10 bases from J, leaving 15 bases between. The CDR3 sequence is CASSQDGSRAPAFF. CDR3 DNA: TGTGCCAGCAGCCAAGATGGTAGCAGGGCCCCAGCTTTCTTT.

The CDR3 coding sequence is TGCGCCAGCAGCCCCGAACTAGCGGGGGCCCCTGCCGGGGAGCTGTTTTTT. This codes for CASSPELAGAPAGELFF. V and J are TRBV4-3 and TRBJ2-2; 11 positions agree with TRBD2. CDR1 LGHNA and CDR2 YSLEER come from the germline V gene. The CDR3 has 17 amino acids. J gave up 6 bases and V 4 bases, and 10 bases lay outside the gene matches.

About this clonotype: Compared with germline, one end of the junction differs, possibly owing to a read error. The J gene is TRBJ2-7, the V gene TRBV7-2, with TRBD2 as a possible D gene (5 bases). CDR1 is SGHTA, CDR2 FQGNSA, per germline. The length of the CDR3 is 14 residues. CDR3 amino acids: CASSLAQVGYEQYF. The CDR3 DNA reads as TGCGCCAGCAGCTTAGCGCAGGTCGGCTACGAGCAGTACTTC.

The chain employs TRBV6-1 and TRBJ2-5, with 8 bases that match TRBD2. The V segment lost 11 bases and the J segment 4 bases; nucleotides outside the gene matches: 21. The germline V gene encodes CDR1 MNHNS and CDR2 SASEGT. The CDR3 contains 17 residues. CDR3 sequence: CAVEPLRTSLGPETQYF. As DNA, the CDR3 is TGTGCCGTAGAACCACTCCGGACTAGCTTGGGCCCAGAGACCCAGTACTTC.

This chain uses TRBV12-3 or TRBV12-4 with TRBJ2-3; 15 bases fit TRBD2. The junction had 6 bases not matched to a gene; V was cut back by 6 bases and J by 5 bases. This CDR3 has 16 residues. The CDR3 sequence is CASRAGLAGGQDTQYF. The DNA for the CDR3 is TGTGCCAGCAGAGCAGGACTAGCGGGGGGGCAAGATACGCAGTATTTT.

The chain employs TRBV3-1 and TRBJ1-1; no clear D. Germline V gives CDR1 LGHDT, CDR2 YNNKEL (reference sequence). This CDR3 comprises 14 residues. Trimming pared 3 bases from V and 0 bases from J, leaving 8 bases between. CDR3 DNA sequence: TGTGCCAGCAGCCAGACCCTGATGAACACTGAAGCTTTCTTT. Translated, it gives CASSQTLMNTEAFF.

The genes are TRBV28 and TRBJ2-1; D is undetermined. V was shortened by 5 bases and J by 0 bases, with 11 bases between the two germline ends. The CDR3 length is 15 residues. Germline V gives CDR1 MDHEN, CDR2 SYDVKM. This CDR3 is CASSLHSSSYNEQFF. The CDR3 nucleotides read TGTGCCAGCAGTCTCCACAGCAGCTCCTACAATGAGCAGTTCTTC.

The chain joins TRBV3-1 to TRBJ1-5; D unresolved. The ends were cut back, 4 bases at V and 0 bases at J, with 7 bases in the middle. Germline loops: CDR1 LGHDT, CDR2 YNNKEL (reference sequence). The CDR3 covers 14 residues. This CDR3 reads CASSLESSNQPQHF. In DNA, the CDR3 is TGTGCCAGCAGCCTGGAGAGTAGCAATCAGCCCCAGCATTTT.

The chain is built from TRBV5-6 and TRBJ1-6, with unresolved D. Germline-derived CDR1 and CDR2 are SGHDT and YYEEEE. This CDR3 is built from 15 residues. Trimming removed 0 bases at V and 14 bases at J, with 18 bases between. CDR3 region: CASSLGSTGVEALHF. The CDR3 DNA follows: TGTGCCAGCAGCTTGGGGTCGACGGGCGTGGAGGCCCTCCACTTT.

Comment on this clonotype: One end of the junction varies from germline; a read error may be responsible. This rearrangement joins TRBV7-7 to TRBJ2-1, with D possibly TRBD2 on 5 matching bases. Germline V gene data show CDR1 as SSHAT and CDR2 as FNYEAQ (reference sequence). The CDR3 totals 14 residues. The CDR3 protein is CASSLEAADNEQFF. CDR3 in DNA: TGTGCTAGCAGCTTGGAAGCGGCGGACAATGAGCAGTTCTTC.

As for this clonotype: Mismatch with germline at one junction end may stem from a read error. This rearrangement joins TRBV12-3 or TRBV12-4 to TRBJ2-2, with TRBD2 matching over 8 bases. The CDR3 is 15 residues long. CDR3: CASSLNSGNTGELFF. DNA for the CDR3: TGTGCCAGCAGTTTAAATAGCGGGAACACGGGGGAGCTGTTTTTT.

V gene TRBV30 combines with J gene TRBJ1-4, with D perhaps TRBD1 (6 bases). The CDR3 is made up of 12 amino acids. Germline V gives CDR1 GTSNPN, CDR2 SVGIG (reference sequence). The CDR3 spells CATGQSNEKLFF. In DNA form, the CDR3 reads TGTGCAACCGGACAGTCTAATGAAAAACTGTTTTTT.

This chain links TRBV6-1 with TRBJ2-1; D could derive from TRBD1 or TRBD2 (5 bases each). Trimming took off 6 bases at V and 7 bases at J, with 16 bases between the two ends. Germline V gene lookup returns CDR1 MNHNS and CDR2 SASEGT. This CDR3 is built from 14 residues. The CDR3 DNA is TGTGCCAGCAGCCCCTCCCCGGGGCCTAATGAGCAGTTCTTC. Amino acid sequence: CASSPSPGPNEQFF.

This chain links TRBV20-1 with TRBJ1-2; D ambiguous. Germline assignment: CDR1 DFQATT and CDR2 SNEGSKA (reference sequence). V was clipped by 1 base and J by 5 bases, with 8 bases between them. The CDR3 is 12 amino acids. The CDR3 nucleotides read TGCAGTGCTAGAGGCTTCGATTATGGCTACACCTTC. This encodes CSARGFDYGYTF.

J is TRBJ2-5 and V is TRBV3-1; unclear D gene. V lost 3 bases and J lost 3, with 11 bases in between. The germline V gene has CDR1 LGHDT and CDR2 YNNKEL (reference sequence). CDR3 length equals 14 residues. The DNA for the CDR3 is TGTGCCAGCAGCCACCCGGCCGGAGAAGAGACCCAGTACTTC. Translation gives CASSHPAGEETQYF.

This clonotype was recorded once. This chain uses TRBV29-1 with TRBJ2-1; 9 bases match TRBD1. From germline, CDR1 is SQVTM and CDR2 ANQGSEA. V lost 5 bases to trimming and J lost 0 bases; unmatched junction nucleotides: 2. The CDR3 totals 14 residues. CDR3 protein: CSVLDRGSYNEQFF. As DNA, the CDR3 is TGCAGCGTTTTGGACAGGGGCTCCTACAATGAGCAGTTCTTC.

This chain connects TRBV12-3 or TRBV12-4 to TRBJ1-2, with TRBD1 as a possible D gene (6 bases). Trimming stripped 6 bases from V and 1 base from J, with 15 bases between. The CDR3 is 15 amino acids. The CDR3 nucleotides are TGTGCCAGCAGCTTGGCGGACAGCCTTAACTATGGCTACACCTTC. Encoded protein: CASSLADSLNYGYTF.

The V call is TRBV5-4, the J call TRBJ1-2, with D possibly TRBD1 on 5 matching bases. Trimming took off 0 bases at V and 6 bases at J, with 12 bases between the two ends. This CDR3 contains 14 residues. Looked up from germline, CDR1 is SGHNT and CDR2 is YYREEE (reference sequence). CDR3 DNA sequence: TGTGCCAGCAGCTTGGCTGGGGCAGAACATGGCTACACCTTC. This sequence encodes CASSLAGAEHGYTF.

The chain links TRBV28 to TRBJ2-3, with 7 bases fitting TRBD1. Germline CDR1 is MDHEN and CDR2 is SYDVKM. The CDR3 loop spans 15 amino acids. V gave up 5 bases and J gave up 1 base; unmatched junction bases: 6. This CDR3 reads CASSPQDRGTDTQYF. The CDR3 nucleotides read TGTGCCAGCAGTCCCCAAGACAGGGGCACAGATACGCAGTATTTT. The whole variable domain, remainder taken from reference TRBV28 and TRBJ2-3, is DVKVTQSSRYLVKRTGEKVFLECVQDMDHENMFWYRQDPGLGLRLIYFSYDVKMKEKGDIPEGYSVSREKKERFSLILESASTNQTSMYLCASSPQDRGTDTQYFGPGTRLTVL.

The chain combines TRBV20-1 with TRBJ1-5, with a weak D call TRBD1 (5 bases). The CDR3 length is 15 residues. CDR1 is DFQATT and CDR2 is SNEGSKA in the germline V gene (reference sequence). The V gene lost 0 bases and the J gene lost 6 bases, with 15 bases spanning the gap. This CDR3 reads CSARDNAGRGQPQHF. The CDR3, as DNA: TGCAGTGCTAGAGATAACGCGGGGCGCGGTCAGCCCCAGCATTTT.

The V call is TRBV7-2, the J call TRBJ1-2, with TRBD1 matching 10 bases. The CDR3 is 15 residues long. Germline V lookup: CDR1 SGHTA, CDR2 FQGNSA. Unmatched junction bases numbered 3, after V lost 1 base and J lost 4 bases. The DNA of the CDR3 is TGTGCCAGCAGCTTAGGACAGGGGGCGATCTATGGCTACACCTTC. It codes for CASSLGQGAIYGYTF.

V usage is TRBV7-6 and J usage is TRBJ2-7; either TRBD1 or TRBD2 may supply D (5 bases each). CDR1 and CDR2 (germline): SGHVS, FNYEAQ. Trimming pared 0 bases from V and 2 bases from J, leaving 11 bases between. CDR3 length equals 15 residues. CDR3 loop: CASSLATGQAYEQYF. DNA of the CDR3: TGTGCCAGCAGCTTAGCTACGGGGCAGGCCTACGAGCAGTACTTC.